The clone carrying this T cell receptor beta chain appeared a single time. Its antigen is not known. These data are taken from a study of cytomegalovirus exposure and HLA in healthy donors. Study results and caveats: An analysis was carried out later, and it reportedly showed fewer N-insertions in an Asian-associated ancestry cluster than the approximately 610-donor mean. A later analysis found common viral pathogens apparently linked to several of the most significant clusters. According to the study, 180 or so TCR beta chains were cytomegalovirus-associated. Immune exposure information available was restricted to CMV serostatus.

The CDR3 covers 14 residues. Trimming stripped 5 bases from V and 6 bases from J, with 14 bases between. The germline V gene encodes CDR1 MNHEY and CDR2 SVGAGI. Vbeta (60) and Jbeta (13) primers were used in the PCR. Some clones are missing from TCRdb's copy, which holds only in-frame ones; the method was immunoSEQ multiplex PCR. The data show roughly 150,000 clones, 82% seen once. This sequence joins TRBV6-5 and TRBJ2-1; D not resolved. The sample consisted of PBMCs. The sequence was collected from a male donor in good health and CMV-seronegative. CDR3 in amino acids: CASSPNPFGNEQFF. The DNA of the CDR3 is TGTGCCAGCAGTCCTAACCCATTCGGCAATGAGCAGTTCTTC.